The rows below give T cell receptor beta chains drawn from one sample of a study of human versus mouse CDR3 diversity and MHC coevolution. Libraries were prepared by immunoSEQ multiplex PCR; TCRdb keeps only in-frame clonotypes and omits some of them. The table shows some 60,000 clones, with around 94% occurring only once. The sequenced sample consisted of naive CD4+ T cells from blood. The receptors were gathered from a person aged 55 to 75 in good health. CDR3s include the opening cysteine and the closing phenylalanine or tryptophan. The D gene is left open where the match is weak. Clone sizes are given selectively: once, few, many, or a class where the clone is expanded.

cdr3_aa: CASSPRPGTGGVNTEAFF
cdr3_nt: TGTGCCAGCAGCCCACGCCCCGGGACAGGGGGGGTGAACACTGAAGCTTTCTTT
j_call: TRBJ1-1
clone_size: once
d_call: TRBD1
v_call: TRBV11-3

cdr3_aa: CASSLRGGSTEAFF
cdr3_nt: TGTGCCAGCAGCCTCAGGGGTGGGAGCACTGAAGCTTTCTTT
j_call: TRBJ1-1
clone_size: .
d_call: .
v_call: TRBV7-9

cdr3_aa: CASSLTGGRGSYEQYF
cdr3_nt: TGTGCCAGCAGTTTGACAGGGGGCCGTGGGTCCTACGAGCAGTACTTC
j_call: TRBJ2-7
clone_size: .
d_call: TRBD1
v_call: TRBV28

cdr3_aa: CASTGFGATNEKLFF
cdr3_nt: TGTGCCAGCACGGGGTTTGGGGCAACTAATGAAAAACTGTTTTTT
j_call: TRBJ1-4
clone_size: .
d_call: .
v_call: TRBV2

cdr3_aa: CASSSQFRQFF
cdr3_nt: TGTGCCAGCAGCTCCCAGTTCCGGCAGTTCTTC
j_call: TRBJ2-1
clone_size: .
d_call: .
v_call: TRBV7-9

cdr3_aa: CASSQERERGYEQYF
cdr3_nt: TGCGCCAGCAGCCAAGAGCGGGAACGGGGCTACGAGCAGTACTTC
j_call: TRBJ2-7
clone_size: .
d_call: .
v_call: TRBV4-1

cdr3_aa: CASSADTLAEAFF
cdr3_nt: TGTGCCAGCAGCGCGGACACGTTAGCCGAAGCTTTCTTT
j_call: TRBJ1-1
clone_size: .
d_call: .
v_call: TRBV5-4

cdr3_aa: CAWSADRDTEAFF
cdr3_nt: TGTGCCTGGAGTGCCGACAGGGACACTGAAGCTTTCTTT
j_call: TRBJ1-1
clone_size: .
d_call: TRBD1
v_call: TRBV30

cdr3_aa: CASSPGGYQETQYF
cdr3_nt: TGTGCCAGCAGTCCCGGGGGGTACCAAGAGACCCAGTACTTC
j_call: TRBJ2-5
clone_size: .
d_call: TRBD2
v_call: TRBV27

cdr3_aa: CATSRDAGVLTGELFF
cdr3_nt: TGTGCCACCAGCAGAGATGCAGGGGTATTAACCGGGGAGCTGTTTTTT
j_call: TRBJ2-2
clone_size: .
d_call: .
v_call: TRBV15

cdr3_aa: CASSPPGHRDTGELFF
cdr3_nt: TGTGCCAGCTCACCCCCCGGACACAGGGACACCGGGGAGCTGTTTTTT
j_call: TRBJ2-2
clone_size: once
d_call: .
v_call: TRBV18

cdr3_aa: CASSLGTEAFF
cdr3_nt: TGTGCCAGCAGTTTGGGGACAGAAGCTTTCTTT
j_call: TRBJ1-1
clone_size: .
d_call: .
v_call: TRBV6-6

cdr3_aa: CASSQTTGEGEKLFF
cdr3_nt: TGCGCCAGCAGCCAGACGACAGGGGAGGGAGAAAAACTGTTTTTT
j_call: TRBJ1-4
clone_size: .
d_call: TRBD1
v_call: TRBV5-1

cdr3_aa: CASRLGVEYGYTF
cdr3_nt: TGCGCCAGCAGGCTAGGGGTAGAGTATGGCTACACCTTC
j_call: TRBJ1-2
clone_size: .
d_call: .
v_call: TRBV5-1

cdr3_aa: CSVEYSGTGTYEQYF
cdr3_nt: TGCAGCGTTGAATACTCCGGGACAGGAACCTACGAGCAGTACTTC
j_call: TRBJ2-7
clone_size: once
d_call: TRBD1
v_call: TRBV29-1

cdr3_aa: CASSFGTGREKLFF
cdr3_nt: TGCGCCAGCAGCTTTGGGACAGGTCGGGAAAAACTGTTTTTT
j_call: TRBJ1-4
clone_size: .
d_call: TRBD1
v_call: TRBV5-1

cdr3_aa: CASSLVPAGPYEQYF
cdr3_nt: TGTGCCAGCAGCTTAGTTCCAGCGGGGCCCTACGAGCAGTACTTC
j_call: TRBJ2-7
clone_size: few
d_call: TRBD2
v_call: TRBV13

cdr3_aa: CASSPLDRGQETQYF
cdr3_nt: TGTGCCAGCAGCCCCCTGGACAGGGGGCAAGAGACCCAGTACTTC
j_call: TRBJ2-5
clone_size: .
d_call: TRBD1
v_call: TRBV11-2

cdr3_aa: CASPFYRQAPGELFF
cdr3_nt: TGCGCCAGCCCCTTCTATAGGCAGGCCCCCGGGGAGCTGTTTTTT
j_call: TRBJ2-2
clone_size: .
d_call: .
v_call: TRBV10-1

cdr3_aa: CASSPGLGADEQFF
cdr3_nt: TGTGCCAGCTCACCAGGACTAGGGGCGGATGAGCAGTTCTTC
j_call: TRBJ2-1
clone_size: .
d_call: TRBD2
v_call: TRBV18

cdr3_aa: CAAWDRSSGNTIYF
cdr3_nt: TGTGCCGCCTGGGACAGAAGCTCTGGAAACACCATATATTTT
j_call: TRBJ1-3
clone_size: few
d_call: TRBD1
v_call: TRBV19

cdr3_aa: CASSLVRSYGYTF
cdr3_nt: TGTGCCAGCAGCTTAGTGCGGAGCTATGGCTACACCTTC
j_call: TRBJ1-2
clone_size: .
d_call: .
v_call: TRBV5-6

cdr3_aa: CASSYSGASSSYEQYF
cdr3_nt: TGTGCCAGCAGTTACTCGGGGGCTTCGAGCTCCTACGAGCAGTACTTC
j_call: TRBJ2-7
clone_size: .
d_call: .
v_call: TRBV6-5

cdr3_aa: CASSSRTPLNTGELFF
cdr3_nt: TGTGCCAGCAGCTCGAGGACTCCCCTTAACACCGGGGAGCTGTTTTTT
j_call: TRBJ2-2
clone_size: .
d_call: .
v_call: TRBV7-3

cdr3_aa: CASSLGTSGANNEQFF
cdr3_nt: TGTGCCAGCAGCTTAGGTACTAGCGGGGCAAACAATGAGCAGTTCTTC
j_call: TRBJ2-1
clone_size: .
d_call: TRBD2
v_call: TRBV7-3

cdr3_aa: CASSPLLAVNTGELFF
cdr3_nt: TGCGCCAGCAGCCCCTTACTAGCGGTGAACACCGGGGAGCTGTTTTTT
j_call: TRBJ2-2
clone_size: .
d_call: TRBD2
v_call: TRBV4-1

cdr3_aa: CRREPLTQPQHF
cdr3_nt: TGCAGGCGCGAACCCTTAACTCAGCCCCAGCATTTT
j_call: TRBJ1-5
clone_size: .
d_call: .
v_call: TRBV29-1

cdr3_aa: CASSYQGANTEAFF
cdr3_nt: TGTGCCAGCAGTTACCAGGGGGCGAACACTGAAGCTTTCTTT
j_call: TRBJ1-1
clone_size: .
d_call: TRBD1
v_call: TRBV6-5

cdr3_aa: CASRTGNSYEQYF
cdr3_nt: TGTGCCAGCCGGACAGGGAACTCCTACGAGCAGTACTTC
j_call: TRBJ2-7
clone_size: .
d_call: TRBD1
v_call: TRBV5-4

cdr3_aa: CASSLGTALYGYTF
cdr3_nt: TGCGCCAGCAGCCTAGGGACAGCGCTCTATGGCTACACCTTC
j_call: TRBJ1-2
clone_size: .
d_call: TRBD1
v_call: TRBV4-1

cdr3_aa: CASSQEAGGLEQYF
cdr3_nt: TGTGCCAGCAGCCAAGAGGCAGGGGGCCTCGAGCAGTACTTC
j_call: TRBJ2-7
clone_size: .
d_call: TRBD1
v_call: TRBV16

cdr3_aa: CSVREPDRGNYGYTF
cdr3_nt: TGCAGCGTTCGCGAACCGGACAGGGGGAACTATGGCTACACCTTC
j_call: TRBJ1-2
clone_size: .
d_call: TRBD1
v_call: TRBV29-1

cdr3_aa: CAIPDRERYGYTF
cdr3_nt: TGTGCCATCCCGGACAGGGAACGCTATGGCTACACCTTC
j_call: TRBJ1-2
clone_size: .
d_call: TRBD1
v_call: TRBV2

cdr3_aa: CASSLRQGGYGYTF
cdr3_nt: TGCGCCAGCAGCTTGAGGCAGGGCGGCTATGGCTACACCTTC
j_call: TRBJ1-2
clone_size: .
d_call: .
v_call: TRBV5-1

cdr3_aa: CASSSEWVTGTSGRVEQYF
cdr3_nt: TGTGCCAGCAGCTCCGAATGGGTTACCGGGACTAGCGGGAGGGTCGAGCAGTACTTC
j_call: TRBJ2-7
clone_size: .
d_call: TRBD2
v_call: TRBV7-2